The 4 T cell receptor beta chains in this list originate from one sample, sequenced in a study of neurological immune-mediated disorders. TCRdb independently ran MiXCR on the 5' RACE reads; one entry per CDR3 protein. This table has 55,000 to 75,000 distinct CDR3 sequences, 12% appearing once. Material: PBMCs. The receptor source for this set is a woman aged 55-70 years with HTLV-1-associated myelopathy (HAM/TSP).

This clonotype was seen ten or more times. V usage is TRBV6-5 and J usage is TRBJ1-2; 7 nucleotides agree with TRBD1. Per germline, CDR1 MNHEY and CDR2 SVGAGI. V was pared by 6 bases and J by 4 bases, with 8 bases of the junction left unmatched. This CDR3 spans 14 amino acids. CDR3 nucleotide sequence: TGTGCCAGCAGACCCCAGGGGGTTGGCTATGGCTACACCTTC. This encodes CASRPQGVGYGYTF.

This clonotype has at least ten counts. The chain employs TRBV6-5 and TRBJ1-4; D is ambiguous. Trimming removed 5 bases at V and 6 bases at J, with 10 bases between. This CDR3 spans 13 amino acids. Germline CDR1 reads MNHEY; CDR2 reads SVGAGI. CDR3 bases: TGTGCCAGCAGTCCCCGCACGCATGAAAAACTGTTTTTT. This translates into CASSPRTHEKLFF.

This clonotype has ten or more counts. The V call is TRBV28, the J call TRBJ2-7; 10 nucleotides agree with TRBD2. V shed 8 bases and J 0 bases; nucleotides not matched to a gene: 7. The CDR3 is made up of 15 amino acids. Germline V gene lookup returns CDR1 MDHEN and CDR2 SYDVKM. DNA of the CDR3: TGTGCCAGCTCCCAGACTAGCGGGTTCTCCTACGAGCAGTACTTC. It is translated as CASSQTSGFSYEQYF.

In this sample, this clonotype turned up many times. This sequence joins TRBV5-1 and TRBJ2-2; 12 bases align to TRBD2. CDR1 is SGHRS, CDR2 YFSETQ, per germline. The CDR3 loop spans 17 amino acids. The V and J ends lost 0 bases and 4 bases, in that order; junction bases with no gene match: 4. CDR3 region: CASSLDGLAGRTGELFF. The CDR3 DNA follows: TGCGCCAGCAGCTTGGACGGACTAGCGGGACGCACCGGGGAGCTGTTTTTT.